This TCR beta chain came from a study of cytomegalovirus exposure and HLA in healthy donors. Study details: Most genotyped donors, over 70% of about 360, had Caucasian-associated genetic ancestry. Overall study results and limits: As was reported, the HLA-A and HLA-B alleles of most subjects were accurately predicted from TCR beta sequences. Within an earlier analysis, most TCR beta V segments proved productive either about 90% or about 30% of the time.

Donors consisted of healthy bone marrow donors. A word on this clone: Antigen specificity is unknown.

Trimming shortened V by 4 bases and J by 8 bases, and 24 bases separated the two germline ends. Germline CDR1 and CDR2: SGHDT and YYEEEE. This CDR3 has 16 amino acids. Primers: 60 Vbeta forward and 13 Jbeta reverse. TCRdb keeps only in-frame clones here, not all; method: immunoSEQ multiplex PCR. Here the sample spans under 200,000 clones, about 68% being singletons. The chain links TRBV5-6 to TRBJ1-2; possible D gene TRBD1, 6 bases. Sequencing was done on a sample of PBMCs. The TCR was taken from a young man in good health and CMV-seronegative. CDR3 region: CASSPSGGAGAWGYTF. The CDR3 bases are TGTGCCAGCAGCCCCTCGGGGGGGGCAGGGGCTTGGGGCTACACCTTC. Based on the CDR3 plus reference TRBV5-6 and TRBJ1-2, the full variable domain is DAGVTQSPTHLIKTRGQQVTLRCSPKSGHDTVSWYQQALGQGPQFIFQYYEEEERQRGNFPDRFSGHQFPNYSSELNVNALLLGDSALYLCASSPSGGAGAWGYTFGSGTRLTVV.